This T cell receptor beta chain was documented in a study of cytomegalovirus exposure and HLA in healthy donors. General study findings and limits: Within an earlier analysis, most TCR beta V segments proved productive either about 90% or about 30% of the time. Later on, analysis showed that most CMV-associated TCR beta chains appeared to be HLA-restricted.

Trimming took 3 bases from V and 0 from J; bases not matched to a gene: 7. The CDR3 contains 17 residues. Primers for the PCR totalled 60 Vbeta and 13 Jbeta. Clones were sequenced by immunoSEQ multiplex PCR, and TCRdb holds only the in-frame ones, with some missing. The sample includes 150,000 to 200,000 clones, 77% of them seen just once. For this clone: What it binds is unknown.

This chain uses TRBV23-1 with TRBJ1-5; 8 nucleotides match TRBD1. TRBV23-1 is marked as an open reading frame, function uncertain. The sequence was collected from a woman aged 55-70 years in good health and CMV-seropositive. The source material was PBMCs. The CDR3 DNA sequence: TGCGCCAGCAGTCAGATCGACAGGGGACGTAGCAATCAGCCCCAGCATTTT. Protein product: CASSQIDRGRSNQPQHF.